This T cell receptor beta chain comes out of a study of shared clonotypes between healthy human individuals. This CDR3 contains 13 residues. The germline CDR1 and CDR2 sequences are SNHLY and FYNNEI. J was trimmed by 7 bases and V by 10 bases; bases with no gene match: 10. Clones were read by immunoSEQ multiplex PCR, and TCRdb kept only the in-frame ones, dropping some. The data show some 2,000,000 clones, around 95% seen once. V is TRBV2 and J is TRBJ1-2; 9 bases line up with TRBD1. The TCR sequence derives from a young man in good health. The sequenced material came from naive CD4+ T cells sorted from blood. Subset of the sample: CD45RA+ positively selected. The CDR3 DNA sequence: TGTGCCACTACAGGGGACAGGGTAGGTGGCTACACCTTC. Translating it yields CATTGDRVGGYTF.